These T cell receptor beta chains were read from a single sample in a study of cytomegalovirus exposure and HLA in healthy donors. Method: immunoSEQ multiplex PCR; TCRdb's copy keeps in-frame clones and lacks some. Of 95,000 to 150,000 clones in the sample, about four fifths were seen once. Material: PBMCs. The receptors originated from a woman aged 40 to 50 in good health and CMV-seronegative. The CDR3 runs from the conserved cysteine through the conserved F or W. The D gene is left open where the match is weak. Size tells how often a clone was seen (once, few, many) or the class of an expanded clone, and some rows leave it out.

>TRBV6-1|-|TRBJ1-1|-
CASSDNRVNTEAFF
TGTGCCAGCAGTGACAACAGGGTAAACACTGAAGCTTTCTTT
>TRBV6-5|-|TRBJ1-5|-
CASGQGSSQPQHF
TGTGCCAGCGGGCAGGGATCATCTCAGCCCCAGCATTTT
>TRBV27|-|TRBJ2-7|-
CASRRGGRNPYEQYF
TGTGCCAGCAGGAGGGGGGGGCGCAATCCCTACGAGCAGTACTTC
>TRBV18|-|TRBJ1-1|-
CASSPLQLDGHEAFF
TGTGCCAGCTCACCACTTCAGCTGGACGGACATGAAGCTTTCTTT
>TRBV14|TRBD1|TRBJ2-5|once
CASSHEDRGETQYF
TGTGCCAGCAGCCACGAGGACAGGGGAGAGACCCAGTACTTC
>TRBV21-1|-|TRBJ2-7|-
CASSKIPGPHSYEQYF
TGTGCCAGCAGCAAGATCCCAGGGCCCCACTCCTACGAGCAGTACTTC
>TRBV6-1|-|TRBJ2-7|-
CASREVIYEQYF
TGTGCCAGCAGGGAGGTGATCTACGAGCAGTACTTC
>TRBV9|TRBD2|TRBJ2-1|-
CASSVGSGGGGNEQFF
TGTGCCAGCAGCGTAGGGTCGGGGGGCGGGGGGAATGAGCAGTTCTTC
>TRBV28|-|TRBJ2-2|-
CASSLGVMNTGELFF
TGTGCCAGCAGTTTGGGAGTAATGAACACCGGGGAGCTGTTTTTT
>TRBV5-1|-|TRBJ2-5|-
CASSSVDYPQETQYF
TGCGCCAGCAGCTCAGTGGACTACCCACAAGAGACCCAGTACTTC
>TRBV19|-|TRBJ2-3|once
CASRIYHGEGVLDTQYF
TGTGCCAGTAGGATATATCACGGGGAGGGGGTGCTAGATACGCAGTATTTT
>TRBV11-2|TRBD1|TRBJ1-1|-
CASSYDRAAEAFF
TGTGCCAGCAGCTATGACAGGGCTGCTGAAGCTTTCTTT
>TRBV4-1|-|TRBJ2-7|-
CASSQEKSAGRHYEQYF
TGCGCCAGCAGCCAAGAAAAATCGGCCGGGAGACACTACGAGCAGTACTTC
>TRBV6-1|TRBD1|TRBJ2-7|-
CASSEGGTGGYEQYF
TGTGCCAGCAGTGAAGGGGGGACAGGTGGCTACGAGCAGTACTTC
>TRBV28|-|TRBJ1-5|-
CATQEGTFSNQPQHF
TGTGCCACGCAGGAGGGTACCTTTAGCAATCAGCCCCAGCATTTT
>TRBV5-4|-|TRBJ2-3|-
CASSSLVGADTQYF
TGTGCCAGCAGCTCCCTGGTCGGGGCAGATACGCAGTATTTT
>TRBV28|-|TRBJ2-7|few
CASSPNYEQYF
TGTGCCAGCAGTCCCAACTACGAGCAGTACTTC
>TRBV28|TRBD2|TRBJ2-7|-
CASKSPALAGDRYEQYF
TGTGCCAGCAAGTCCCCGGCCCTAGCGGGAGATCGGTACGAGCAGTACTTC
>TRBV5-1|-|TRBJ2-3|-
CASSLVGATLTDTQYF
TGCGCCAGCAGCTTGGTGGGAGCTACCTTGACAGATACGCAGTATTTT
>TRBV5-4|TRBD1|TRBJ2-6|-
CASSLVRQGSGANVLTF
TGTGCCAGCAGCTTGGTCAGACAGGGCTCTGGGGCCAACGTCCTGACTTTC
>TRBV5-6|TRBD1|TRBJ1-2|-
CASSSGTVSYGYTF
TGTGCCAGCAGCTCGGGGACAGTTTCATATGGCTACACCTTC
>TRBV6-1|-|TRBJ2-2|-
CASGDRPTGELFF
TGTGCCAGCGGAGACAGGCCCACCGGGGAGCTGTTTTTT
>TRBV5-1|TRBD2|TRBJ2-1|-
CASSSGGAGGSYNEQFF
TGCGCCAGCAGCTCAGGCGGTGCGGGGGGCTCCTACAATGAGCAGTTCTTC
>TRBV7-2|-|TRBJ2-3|-
CASSSGYGPSVMTQYF
TGTGCCAGCAGCTCAGGGTATGGGCCTTCCGTGATGACGCAGTATTTT
>TRBV7-2|TRBD2|TRBJ2-7|-
CASSPKLLAGINEQYF
TGTGCCAGCAGTCCGAAATTACTAGCGGGGATTAACGAGCAGTACTTC
>TRBV19|TRBD2|TRBJ2-7|-
CASSLGLADYEQYF
TGTGCCAGTAGCCTCGGACTAGCGGATTACGAGCAGTACTTC